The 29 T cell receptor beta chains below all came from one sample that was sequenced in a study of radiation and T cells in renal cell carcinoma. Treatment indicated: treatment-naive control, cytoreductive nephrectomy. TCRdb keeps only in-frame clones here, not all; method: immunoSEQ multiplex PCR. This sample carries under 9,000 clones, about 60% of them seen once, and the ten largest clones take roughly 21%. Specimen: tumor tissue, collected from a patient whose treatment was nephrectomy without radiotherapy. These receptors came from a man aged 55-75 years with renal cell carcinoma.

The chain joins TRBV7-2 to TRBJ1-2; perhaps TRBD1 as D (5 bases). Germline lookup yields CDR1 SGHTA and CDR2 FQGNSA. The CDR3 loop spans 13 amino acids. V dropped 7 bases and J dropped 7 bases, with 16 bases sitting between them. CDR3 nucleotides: TGTGCCAGCACCCCACAGGCCAGGAGTGGCTACACCTTC. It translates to CASTPQARSGYTF.

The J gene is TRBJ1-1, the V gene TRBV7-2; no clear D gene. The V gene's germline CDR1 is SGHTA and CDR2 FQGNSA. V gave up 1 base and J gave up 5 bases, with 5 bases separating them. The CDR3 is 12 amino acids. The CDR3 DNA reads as TGTGCCAGCAGCTTAGGTCTTACTGAAGCTTTCTTT. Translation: CASSLGLTEAFF.

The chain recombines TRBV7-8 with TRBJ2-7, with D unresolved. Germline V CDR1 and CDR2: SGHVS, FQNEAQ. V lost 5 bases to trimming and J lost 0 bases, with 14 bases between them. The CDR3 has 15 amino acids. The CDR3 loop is CASSLDTRLSYEQYF. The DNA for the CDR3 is TGTGCCAGCAGCCTTGACACTCGCCTCTCCTACGAGCAGTACTTC.

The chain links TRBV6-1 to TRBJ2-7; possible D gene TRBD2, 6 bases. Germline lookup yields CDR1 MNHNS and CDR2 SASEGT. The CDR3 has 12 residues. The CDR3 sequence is CAGGRIAYEQYF. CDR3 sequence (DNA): TGTGCGGGGGGAAGGATAGCCTACGAGCAGTACTTC.

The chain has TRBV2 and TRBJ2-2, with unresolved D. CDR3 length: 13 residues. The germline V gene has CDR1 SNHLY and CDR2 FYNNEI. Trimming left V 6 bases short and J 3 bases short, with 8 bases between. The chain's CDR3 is CASSRADTGELFF. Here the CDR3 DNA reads TGTGCCAGCAGCCGGGCGGACACCGGGGAGCTGTTTTTT. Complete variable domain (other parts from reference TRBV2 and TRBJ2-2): EPEVTQTPSHQVTQMGQEVILRCVPISNHLYFYWYRQILGQKVEFLVSFYNNEISEKSEIFDDQFSVERPDGSNFTLKIRSTKLEDSAMYFCASSRADTGELFFGEGSRLTVL.

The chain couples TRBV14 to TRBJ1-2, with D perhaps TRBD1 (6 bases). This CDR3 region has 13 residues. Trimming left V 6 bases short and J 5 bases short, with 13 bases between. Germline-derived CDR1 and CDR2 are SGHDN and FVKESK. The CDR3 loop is CASSLSQGYGYTF. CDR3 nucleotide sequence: TGTGCCAGCAGTCTCTCACAGGGATATGGCTACACCTTC.

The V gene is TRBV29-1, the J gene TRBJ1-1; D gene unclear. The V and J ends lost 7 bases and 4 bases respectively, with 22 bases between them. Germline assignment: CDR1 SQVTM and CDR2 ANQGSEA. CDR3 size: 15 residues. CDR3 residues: CSANSGWGMPTEAFF. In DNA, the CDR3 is TGCAGCGCGAACTCCGGTTGGGGTATGCCCACTGAAGCTTTCTTT. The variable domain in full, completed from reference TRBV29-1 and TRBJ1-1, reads SAVISQKPSRDICQRGTSLTIQCQVDSQVTMMFWYRQQPGQSLTLIATANQGSEATYESGFVIDKFPISRPNLTFSTLTVSNMSPEDSSIYLCSANSGWGMPTEAFFGQGTRLTVV.

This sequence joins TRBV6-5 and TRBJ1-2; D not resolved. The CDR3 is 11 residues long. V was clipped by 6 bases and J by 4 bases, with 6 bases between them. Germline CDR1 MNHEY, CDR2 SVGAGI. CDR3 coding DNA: TGTGCCAGCAGGCAGGTCTATGGCTACACCTTC. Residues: CASRQVYGYTF.

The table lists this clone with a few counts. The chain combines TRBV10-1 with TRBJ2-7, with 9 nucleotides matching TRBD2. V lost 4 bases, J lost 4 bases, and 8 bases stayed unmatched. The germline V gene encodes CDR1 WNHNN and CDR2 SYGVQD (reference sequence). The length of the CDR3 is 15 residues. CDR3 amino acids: CASSAGGRAGYEQYF. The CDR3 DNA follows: TGCGCCAGCAGTGCAGGCGGGAGGGCCGGGTACGAGCAGTACTTC.

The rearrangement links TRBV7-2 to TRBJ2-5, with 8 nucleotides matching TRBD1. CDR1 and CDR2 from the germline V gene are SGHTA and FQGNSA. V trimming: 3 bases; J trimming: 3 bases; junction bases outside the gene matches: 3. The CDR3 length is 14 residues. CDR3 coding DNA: TGTGCCAGCAGCTTTAACAGGGGGAAAGAGACCCAGTACTTC. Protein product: CASSFNRGKETQYF.

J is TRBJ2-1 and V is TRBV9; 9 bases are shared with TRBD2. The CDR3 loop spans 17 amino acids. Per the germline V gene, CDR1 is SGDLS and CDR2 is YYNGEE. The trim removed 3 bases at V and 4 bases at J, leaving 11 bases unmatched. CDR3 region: CASSGPLGAGGYNEQFF. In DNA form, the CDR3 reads TGTGCCAGCAGCGGGCCCTTAGGAGCGGGAGGTTACAATGAGCAGTTCTTC.

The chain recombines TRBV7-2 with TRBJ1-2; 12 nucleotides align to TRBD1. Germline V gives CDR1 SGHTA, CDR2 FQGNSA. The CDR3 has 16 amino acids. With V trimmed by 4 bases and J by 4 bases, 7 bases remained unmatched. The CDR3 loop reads CASSSQGTGGSYGYTF. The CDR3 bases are TGTGCCAGCAGCTCCCAGGGGACAGGGGGCAGCTATGGCTACACCTTC.

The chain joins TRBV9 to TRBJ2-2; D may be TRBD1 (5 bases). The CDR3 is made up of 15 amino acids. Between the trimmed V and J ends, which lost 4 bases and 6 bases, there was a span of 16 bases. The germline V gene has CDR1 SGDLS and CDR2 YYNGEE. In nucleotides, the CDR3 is TGTGCCAGCAGCCAGAAGGACACGGTTGCCGGGGAGCTGTTTTTT. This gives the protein CASSQKDTVAGELFF.

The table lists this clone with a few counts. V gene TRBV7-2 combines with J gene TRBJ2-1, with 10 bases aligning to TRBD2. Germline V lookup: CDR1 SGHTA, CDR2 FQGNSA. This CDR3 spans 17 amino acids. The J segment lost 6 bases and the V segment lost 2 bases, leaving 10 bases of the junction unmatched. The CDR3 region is CASSLPRLAGDINEQFF. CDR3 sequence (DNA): TGTGCCAGCAGCTTACCCCGGCTAGCGGGAGACATCAATGAGCAGTTCTTC.

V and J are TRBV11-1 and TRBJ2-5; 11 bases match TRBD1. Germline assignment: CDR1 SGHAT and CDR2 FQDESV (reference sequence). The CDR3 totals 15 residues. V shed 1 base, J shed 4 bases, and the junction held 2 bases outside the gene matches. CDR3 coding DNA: TGTGCCAGCAGCTTAGTAGGGACAGGGGGAGAGACCCAGTACTTC. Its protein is CASSLVGTGGETQYF.

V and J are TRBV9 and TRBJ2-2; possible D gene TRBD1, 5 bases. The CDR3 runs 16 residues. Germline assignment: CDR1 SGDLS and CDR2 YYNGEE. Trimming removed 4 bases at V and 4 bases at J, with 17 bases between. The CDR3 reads CASSPPSQGTTGELFF. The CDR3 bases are TGTGCCAGCAGCCCCCCGTCCCAGGGAACCACCGGGGAGCTGTTTTTT.

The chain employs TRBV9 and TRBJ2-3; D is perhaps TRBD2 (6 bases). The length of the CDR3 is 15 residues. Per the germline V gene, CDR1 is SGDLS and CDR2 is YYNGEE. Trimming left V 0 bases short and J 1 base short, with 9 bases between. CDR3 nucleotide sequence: TGTGCCAGCAGCGTAGGGACTATACGCACAGATACGCAGTATTTT. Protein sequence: CASSVGTIRTDTQYF.

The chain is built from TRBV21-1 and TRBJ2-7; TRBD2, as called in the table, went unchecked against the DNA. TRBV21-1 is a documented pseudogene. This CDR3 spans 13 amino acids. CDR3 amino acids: CASQQGGDDEQYF. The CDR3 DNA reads TGTGCCAGTCAGCAGGGAGGGGATGACGAGCAGTACTTC.

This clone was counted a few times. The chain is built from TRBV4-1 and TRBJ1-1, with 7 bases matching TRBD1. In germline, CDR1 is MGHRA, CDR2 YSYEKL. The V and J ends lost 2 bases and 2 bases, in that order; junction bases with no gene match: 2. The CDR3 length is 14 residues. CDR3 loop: CASSQRQGNTEAFF. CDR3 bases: TGCGCCAGCAGCCAACGACAGGGAAACACTGAAGCTTTCTTT.

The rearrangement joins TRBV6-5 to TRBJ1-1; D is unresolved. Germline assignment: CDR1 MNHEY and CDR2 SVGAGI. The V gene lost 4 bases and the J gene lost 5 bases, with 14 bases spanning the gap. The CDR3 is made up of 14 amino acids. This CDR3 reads CASSSLPGRTEAFF. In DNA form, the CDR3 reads TGTGCCAGCAGTTCCCTCCCTGGGAGGACTGAAGCTTTCTTT.

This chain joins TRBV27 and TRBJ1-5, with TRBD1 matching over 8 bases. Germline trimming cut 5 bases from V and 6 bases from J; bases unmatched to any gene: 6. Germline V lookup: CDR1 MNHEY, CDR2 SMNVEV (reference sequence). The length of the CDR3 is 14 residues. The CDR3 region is CASSLQGVGQPQHF. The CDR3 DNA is TGTGCCAGCAGTCTACAGGGGGTTGGTCAGCCCCAGCATTTT.

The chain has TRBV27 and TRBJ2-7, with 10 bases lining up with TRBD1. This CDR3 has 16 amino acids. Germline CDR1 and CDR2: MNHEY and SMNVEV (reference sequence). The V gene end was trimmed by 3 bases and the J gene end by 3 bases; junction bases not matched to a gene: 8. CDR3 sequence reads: CASSFDRGRFHYEQYF. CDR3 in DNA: TGTGCCAGCAGTTTTGACAGGGGGCGCTTTCACTACGAGCAGTACTTC.

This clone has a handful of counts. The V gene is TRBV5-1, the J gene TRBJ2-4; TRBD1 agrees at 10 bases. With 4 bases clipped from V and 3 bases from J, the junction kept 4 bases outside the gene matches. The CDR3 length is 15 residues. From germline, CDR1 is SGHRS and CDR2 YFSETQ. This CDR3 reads CASSSGQGDKNIQYF. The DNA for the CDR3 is TGCGCCAGCAGCAGTGGACAGGGGGACAAAAACATTCAGTACTTC.

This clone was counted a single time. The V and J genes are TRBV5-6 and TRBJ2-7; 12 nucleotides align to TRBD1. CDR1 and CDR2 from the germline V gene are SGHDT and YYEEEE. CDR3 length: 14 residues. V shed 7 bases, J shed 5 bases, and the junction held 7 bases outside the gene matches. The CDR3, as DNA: TGTGCCAGCTCATGGGGGACAGGGGGCCACGAGCAGTACTTC. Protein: CASSWGTGGHEQYF.

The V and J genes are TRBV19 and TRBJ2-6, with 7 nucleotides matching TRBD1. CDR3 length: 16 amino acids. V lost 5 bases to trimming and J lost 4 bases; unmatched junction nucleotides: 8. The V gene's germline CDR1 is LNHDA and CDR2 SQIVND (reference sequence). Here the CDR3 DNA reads TGTGCCAGTAGTCCTGAAACAGGGGCCGGGGCCAACGTCCTGACTTTC. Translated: CASSPETGAGANVLTF.

CDR3 sequence (DNA): TGTGCCAGCAGTGAAGCGCCCGGGACAGGGGGCTACGAGCAGTACTTC. This codes for CASSEAPGTGGYEQYF. This sequence joins TRBV6-1 and TRBJ2-7; 11 bases line up with TRBD1. V was clipped by 0 bases and J by 3 bases; unmatched bases: 4. Germline lookup yields CDR1 MNHNS and CDR2 SASEGT. The CDR3 has 16 amino acids.

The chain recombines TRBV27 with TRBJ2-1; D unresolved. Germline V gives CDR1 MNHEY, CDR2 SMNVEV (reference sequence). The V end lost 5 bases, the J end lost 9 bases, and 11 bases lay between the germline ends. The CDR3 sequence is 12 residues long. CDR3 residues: CASSPGPGEQFF. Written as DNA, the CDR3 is TGTGCCAGCAGTCCCGGCCCGGGTGAGCAGTTCTTC.

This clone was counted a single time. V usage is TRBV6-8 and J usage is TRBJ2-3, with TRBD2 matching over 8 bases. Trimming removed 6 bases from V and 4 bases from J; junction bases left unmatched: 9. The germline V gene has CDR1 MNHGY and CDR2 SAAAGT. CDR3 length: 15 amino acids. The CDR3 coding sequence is TGTGCCAGCAGCCTTCTAAGCGGGAGTTCAGATACGCAGTATTTT. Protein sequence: CASSLLSGSSDTQYF.

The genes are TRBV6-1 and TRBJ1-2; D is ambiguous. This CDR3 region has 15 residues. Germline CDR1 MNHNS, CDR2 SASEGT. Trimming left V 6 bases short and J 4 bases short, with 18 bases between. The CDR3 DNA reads TGTGCCAGCAGCCCCGGGCCCGCGATGGGCTATGGCTACACCTTC. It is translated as CASSPGPAMGYGYTF.